The present T cell receptor beta chain was sequenced within a study of T-cell reconstitution after alpha-beta-depleted transplantation in children. Germline lookup yields CDR1 GTSNPN and CDR2 SVGIG (reference sequence). The CDR3 consists of 13 residues. The V end lost 2 bases, the J end lost 2 bases, and 8 bases lay between the germline ends. Unique molecular identifiers were incorporated during preparation of the TCRbeta library. Each CDR3 protein is one row after TCRdb ran MiXCR on the PCR reads. The sample contains about 110,000 distinct CDR3 sequences, around 10% of which appear only once. The specimen comprised PBMCs from the stem cell graft donor, sampled from the stem cell graft. This chain joins TRBV30 and TRBJ2-3, with D uncertain. The sequence was collected from a human donor who donated a stem cell graft to a child with acute lymphoblastic leukemia. The CDR3 spells CAWSRPLTDTQYF. CDR3 coding DNA: TGTGCCTGGAGTCGGCCGCTCACAGATACGCAGTATTTT.